These T cell receptor beta chains were read from a single sample in a study of a mutant IDH1 vaccine in newly diagnosed glioma. Their antigens are not known. Assay: immunoSEQ multiplex PCR; the TCRdb copy retains only in-frame clones and omits some. The repertoire has around 32,000 clones, 60% to 80% of them found once; the top ten carry roughly 9.3%. The sequencing used PBMCs, collected from a glioma patient whose treatment included an IDH1 peptide vaccine. Receptor source: a woman aged 25 to 39 with glioma. Some clones in this sample may be carry-over from other donors' samples. Each CDR3 is given with its conserved first and last residue. D genes are given only for firm matches. Some rows have no size entry. The others give once, few or many, or a class for an expanded clone.

TRBJ1-1	TRBV5-6	NA	NA	CASSLVQRNTEAFF	TGTGCCAGCAGCTTGGTACAGAGGAACACTGAAGCTTTCTTT
TRBJ2-7	TRBV6-5	TRBD2	NA	CASSYGGGFVEDEQYF	TGTGCCAGCAGTTACGGGGGGGGGTTCGTCGAGGACGAGCAGTACTTC
TRBJ1-1	TRBV6-6	TRBD1	NA	CASSSAGGRDTEAFF	TGTGCCAGCAGTTCAGCAGGGGGTAGGGACACTGAAGCTTTCTTT
TRBJ2-1	TRBV6-1	TRBD2	NA	CASSGTSGGNEQFF	TGTGCCAGCAGTGGGACTAGCGGGGGCAATGAGCAGTTCTTC
TRBJ1-4	TRBV27	NA	NA	CASSRQLRANEKLFF	TGTGCCAGCAGCAGACAGCTCCGAGCCAATGAAAAACTGTTTTTT
TRBJ2-6	TRBV5-1	NA	NA	CASSSGSHSGANVLTF	TGCGCCAGCAGCTCTGGCAGCCACTCTGGGGCCAACGTCCTGACTTTC
TRBJ2-7	TRBV13	NA	NA	CASSSGGYYEQYF	TGTGCCAGCAGCTCGGGGGGCTACTACGAGCAGTACTTC
TRBJ1-2	TRBV4-1	NA	once	CASSLGDGYTF	TGCGCCAGCAGCCTCGGGGATGGCTACACCTTC
TRBJ1-5	TRBV19	TRBD1	NA	CASSSSRGPHQPQHF	TGTGCCAGTAGTTCGTCTAGGGGGCCCCATCAGCCCCAGCATTTT
TRBJ2-7	TRBV5-6	TRBD2	NA	CASSLSSGRIFYEQYF	TGTGCCAGCAGCTTGAGTAGCGGGAGGATATTCTACGAGCAGTACTTC
TRBJ1-1	TRBV28	TRBD1	NA	CASRSGQGAGLNTEAFF	TGTGCCAGCAGAAGTGGACAGGGGGCAGGCCTGAACACTGAAGCTTTCTTT
TRBJ1-1	TRBV30	NA	few	CAWSGLTVNTEAFF	TGTGCCTGGAGTGGGTTGACAGTAAACACTGAAGCTTTCTTT
TRBJ2-7	TRBV10-3	NA	NA	CAISGRLGVGHEQYF	TGTGCCATCAGTGGTAGACTAGGAGTCGGACACGAGCAGTACTTC
TRBJ1-5	TRBV18	NA	once	CASSPPGAGQPQHF	TGTGCCAGCTCCCCCCCGGGTGCTGGGCAGCCCCAGCATTTT
TRBJ2-2	TRBV13	NA	NA	CASRDIGRPGELFF	TGTGCCAGCAGGGACATTGGACGGCCCGGGGAGCTGTTTTTT
TRBJ2-7	TRBV18	TRBD1	NA	CASSREGGPYEQYF	TGTGCCAGCTCGCGCGAAGGGGGCCCCTACGAGCAGTACTTC
TRBJ1-1	TRBV6-1	TRBD1	NA	CASSELEQGARWTEAFF	TGTGCCAGCAGTGAACTTGAACAGGGGGCGCGATGGACTGAAGCTTTCTTT
TRBJ1-3	TRBV28	NA	few	CASSPPGQASGNTIYF	TGTGCCAGCAGTCCCCCGGGCCAAGCCTCTGGAAACACCATATATTTT
TRBJ1-5	TRBV5-6	TRBD1	NA	CASSLGDRGNQPQHF	TGTGCCAGCAGCTTGGGGGACAGAGGGAATCAGCCCCAGCATTTT
TRBJ2-7	TRBV5-1	TRBD2	NA	CASSHSGSYEQYF	TGCGCCAGCAGTCATAGCGGGTCCTACGAGCAGTACTTC
TRBJ1-5	TRBV19	TRBD1	NA	CASSISWTGDQPQHF	TGTGCCAGTAGTATTAGTTGGACAGGGGATCAGCCCCAGCATTTT
TRBJ1-1	TRBV29-1	NA	NA	CSGRTVDTEAFF	TGCAGCGGACGGACGGTGGACACTGAAGCTTTCTTT